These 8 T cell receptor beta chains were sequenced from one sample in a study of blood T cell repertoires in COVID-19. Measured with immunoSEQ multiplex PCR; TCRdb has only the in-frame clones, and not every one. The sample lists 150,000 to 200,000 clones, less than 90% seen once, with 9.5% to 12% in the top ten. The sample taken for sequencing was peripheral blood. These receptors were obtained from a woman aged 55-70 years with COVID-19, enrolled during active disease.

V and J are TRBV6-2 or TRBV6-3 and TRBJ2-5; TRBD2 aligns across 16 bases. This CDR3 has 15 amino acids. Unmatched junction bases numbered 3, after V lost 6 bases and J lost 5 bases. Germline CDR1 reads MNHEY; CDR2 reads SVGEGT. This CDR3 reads CASSRGLAGGETQYF. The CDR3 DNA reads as TGTGCCAGCAGCCGGGGACTAGCGGGAGGGGAGACCCAGTACTTC.

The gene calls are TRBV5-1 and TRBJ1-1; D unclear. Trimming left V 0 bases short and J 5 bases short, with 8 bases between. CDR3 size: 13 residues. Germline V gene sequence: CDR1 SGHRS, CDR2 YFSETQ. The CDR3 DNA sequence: TGCGCCAGCAGCTTGGACCCAGGAACTGAAGCTTTCTTT. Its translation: CASSLDPGTEAFF.

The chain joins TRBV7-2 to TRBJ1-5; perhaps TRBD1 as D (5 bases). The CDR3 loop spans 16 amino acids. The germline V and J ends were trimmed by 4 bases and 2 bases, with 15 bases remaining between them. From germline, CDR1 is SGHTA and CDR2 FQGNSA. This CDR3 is CASSSKTGRGNQPQHF. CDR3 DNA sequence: TGTGCCAGCAGCTCTAAAACAGGAAGGGGCAATCAGCCCCAGCATTTT.

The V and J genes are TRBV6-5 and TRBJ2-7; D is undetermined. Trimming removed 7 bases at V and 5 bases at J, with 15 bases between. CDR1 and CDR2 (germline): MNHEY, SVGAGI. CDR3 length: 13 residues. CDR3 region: CASTSMPEDEQYF. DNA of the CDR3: TGTGCCAGCACCTCTATGCCAGAGGACGAGCAGTACTTC.

Here the CDR3 DNA reads TGTGCCAGCAGCTTGAGTGTGGGGGGCAATGAGCAGTTCTTC. Encoded protein: CASSLSVGGNEQFF. This sequence joins TRBV5-4 and TRBJ2-1; weak D call: TRBD2 (6 bases). Looked up from germline, CDR1 is SGHNT and CDR2 is YYREEE (reference sequence). This CDR3 contains 14 residues. Trimming pared 1 base from V and 6 bases from J, leaving 11 bases between.

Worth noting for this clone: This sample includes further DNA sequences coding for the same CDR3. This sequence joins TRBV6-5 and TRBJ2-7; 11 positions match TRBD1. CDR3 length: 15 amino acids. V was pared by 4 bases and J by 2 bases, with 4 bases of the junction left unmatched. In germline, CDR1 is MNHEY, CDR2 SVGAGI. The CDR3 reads CASSLGQGVTYEQYF. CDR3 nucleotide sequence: TGTGCCAGCAGTTTGGGACAGGGGGTGACCTACGAGCAGTACTTC.

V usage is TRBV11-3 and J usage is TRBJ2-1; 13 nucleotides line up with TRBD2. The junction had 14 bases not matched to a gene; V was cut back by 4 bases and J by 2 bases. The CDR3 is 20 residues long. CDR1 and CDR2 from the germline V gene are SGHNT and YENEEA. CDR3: CASSSRLAGGPIKAYNEQFF. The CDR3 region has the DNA TGTGCCAGCAGCTCAAGACTAGCGGGAGGTCCAATAAAAGCCTACAATGAGCAGTTCTTC.

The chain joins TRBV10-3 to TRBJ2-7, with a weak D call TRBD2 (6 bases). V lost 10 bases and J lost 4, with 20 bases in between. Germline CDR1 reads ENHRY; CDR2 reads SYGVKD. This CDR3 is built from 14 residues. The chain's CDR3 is CATGLANILYEQYF. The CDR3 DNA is TGTGCCACGGGGCTAGCGAACATCCTTTACGAGCAGTACTTC.